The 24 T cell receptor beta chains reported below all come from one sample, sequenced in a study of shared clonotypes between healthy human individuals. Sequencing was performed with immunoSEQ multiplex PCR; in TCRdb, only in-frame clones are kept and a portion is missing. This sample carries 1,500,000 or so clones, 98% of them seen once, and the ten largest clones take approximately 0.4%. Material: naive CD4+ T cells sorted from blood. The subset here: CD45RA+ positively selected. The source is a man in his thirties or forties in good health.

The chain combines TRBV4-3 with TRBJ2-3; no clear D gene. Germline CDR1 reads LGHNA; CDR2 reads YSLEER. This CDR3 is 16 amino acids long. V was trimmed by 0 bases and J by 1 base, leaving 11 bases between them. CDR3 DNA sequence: TGCGCCAGCAGCCAAGAGAGGTTTTTTGGCACAGATACGCAGTATTTT. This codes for CASSQERFFGTDTQYF.

CDR3 sequence (DNA): TGCAGCGTCTCATTTAGGGCTAGCGCACTCACCTCCTACAATGAGCAGTTCTTC. This encodes CSVSFRASALTSYNEQFF. The rearrangement links TRBV29-1 to TRBJ2-1; a weak D match, TRBD2 (6 bases). The germline V gene encodes CDR1 SQVTM and CDR2 ANQGSEA. Trimming cost V 6 bases and J 0 bases, with 24 bases left between them. CDR3 length equals 18 residues.

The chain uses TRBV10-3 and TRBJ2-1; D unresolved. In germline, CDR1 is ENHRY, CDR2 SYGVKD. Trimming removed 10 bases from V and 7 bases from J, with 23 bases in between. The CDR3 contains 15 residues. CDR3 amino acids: CATKFNSPAGNEQFF. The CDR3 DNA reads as TGTGCCACGAAGTTTAACTCTCCCGCCGGGAATGAGCAGTTCTTC.

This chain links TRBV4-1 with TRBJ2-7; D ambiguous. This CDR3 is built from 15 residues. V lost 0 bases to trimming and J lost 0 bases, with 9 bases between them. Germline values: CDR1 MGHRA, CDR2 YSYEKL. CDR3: CASSQDWPSSYEQYF. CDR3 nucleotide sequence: TGCGCCAGCAGCCAAGATTGGCCTAGCTCCTACGAGCAGTACTTC.

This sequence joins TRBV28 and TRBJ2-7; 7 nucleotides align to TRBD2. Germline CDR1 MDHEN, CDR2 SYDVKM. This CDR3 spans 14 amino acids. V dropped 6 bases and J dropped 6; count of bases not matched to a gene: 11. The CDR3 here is CASSSSGGSGEQYF. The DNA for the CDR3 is TGTGCCAGCAGCTCTAGTGGCGGGAGTGGCGAGCAGTACTTC.

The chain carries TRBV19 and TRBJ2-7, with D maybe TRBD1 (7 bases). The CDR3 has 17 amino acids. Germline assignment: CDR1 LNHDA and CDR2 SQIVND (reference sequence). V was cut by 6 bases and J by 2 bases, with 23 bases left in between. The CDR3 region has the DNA TGTGCCAGTAGCCCATATCCCGGCAGGGGGGCCCCCTACGAGCAGTACTTC. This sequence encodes CASSPYPGRGAPYEQYF.

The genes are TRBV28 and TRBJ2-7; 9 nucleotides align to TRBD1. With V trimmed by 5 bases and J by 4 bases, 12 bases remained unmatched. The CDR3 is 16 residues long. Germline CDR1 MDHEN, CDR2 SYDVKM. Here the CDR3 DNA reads TGTGCCAGCAGTGACCTTTTGGGACAGGGCAGATACGAGCAGTACTTC. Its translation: CASSDLLGQGRYEQYF.

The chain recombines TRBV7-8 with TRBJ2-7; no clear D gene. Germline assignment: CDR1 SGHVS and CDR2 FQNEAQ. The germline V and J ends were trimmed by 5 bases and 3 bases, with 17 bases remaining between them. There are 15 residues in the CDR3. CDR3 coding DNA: TGTGCCAGCAGCCCCGCTAGGATAGGGCTCTACGAGCAGTACTTC. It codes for CASSPARIGLYEQYF.

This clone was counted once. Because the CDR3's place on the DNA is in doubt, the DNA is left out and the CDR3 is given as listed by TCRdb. CDR3 loop: CASSTSVSGNTIYF. The chain carries TRBV6-5 and TRBJ1-3. From germline, CDR1 is MNHEY and CDR2 SVGAGI. The CDR3 adds up to 14 amino acids, both ends counted.

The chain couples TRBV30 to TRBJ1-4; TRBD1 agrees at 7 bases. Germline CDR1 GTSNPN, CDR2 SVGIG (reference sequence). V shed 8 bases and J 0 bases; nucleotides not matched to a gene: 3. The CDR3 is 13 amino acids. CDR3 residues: CAGDRATNEKLFF. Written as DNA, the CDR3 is TGTGCCGGTGACAGGGCAACTAATGAAAAACTGTTTTTT. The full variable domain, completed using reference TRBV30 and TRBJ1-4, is SQTIHQWPATLVQPVGSPLSLECTVEGTSNPNLYWYRQAAGRGLQLLFYSVGIGQISSEVPQNLSASRPQDRQFILSSKKLLLSDSGFYLCAGDRATNEKLFFGSGTQLSVL.

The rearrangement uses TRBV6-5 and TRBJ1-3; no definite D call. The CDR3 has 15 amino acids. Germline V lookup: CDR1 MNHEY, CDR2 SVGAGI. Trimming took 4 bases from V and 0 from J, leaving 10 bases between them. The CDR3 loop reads CASSSRRISGNTIYF. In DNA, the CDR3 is TGTGCCAGCAGTTCGAGACGGATCTCTGGAAACACCATATATTTT.

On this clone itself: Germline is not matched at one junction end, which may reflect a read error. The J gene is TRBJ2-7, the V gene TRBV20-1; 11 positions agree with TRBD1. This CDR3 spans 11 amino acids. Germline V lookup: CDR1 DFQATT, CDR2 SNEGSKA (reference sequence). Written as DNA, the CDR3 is TGCAGTGCTTCCCCCGGGGACAGGGGGAAATTC. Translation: CSASPGDRGKF.

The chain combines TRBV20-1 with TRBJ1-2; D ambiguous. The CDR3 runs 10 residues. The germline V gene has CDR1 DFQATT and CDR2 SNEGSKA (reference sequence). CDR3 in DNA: TGCAGAGCCGACACCTATGGCTACACCTTC. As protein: CRADTYGYTF.

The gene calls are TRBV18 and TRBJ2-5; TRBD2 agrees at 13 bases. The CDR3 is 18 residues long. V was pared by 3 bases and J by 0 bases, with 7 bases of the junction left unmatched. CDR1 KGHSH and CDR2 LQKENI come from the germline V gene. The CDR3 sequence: CASSPGLAGVGYQETQYF. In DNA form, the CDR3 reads TGTGCCAGCTCACCTGGACTAGCGGGAGTGGGGTACCAAGAGACCCAGTACTTC.

The CDR3 is CASSVTGGHTGELFF. The CDR3 DNA follows: TGTGCCAGCAGCGTCACAGGGGGGCACACCGGGGAGCTGTTTTTT. The chain links TRBV5-4 to TRBJ2-2; TRBD1 matches at 8 bases. Germline trimming cut 4 bases from V and 3 bases from J; bases unmatched to any gene: 5. This CDR3 spans 15 amino acids. CDR1 and CDR2 from the germline V gene are SGHNT and YYREEE (reference sequence). The full variable domain, its missing parts supplied by reference TRBV5-4 and TRBJ2-2, is ETGVTQSPTHLIKTRGQQVTLRCSSQSGHNTVSWYQQALGQGPQFIFQYYREEENGRGNFPPRFSGLQFPNYSSELNVNALELDDSALYLCASSVTGGHTGELFFGEGSRLTVL.

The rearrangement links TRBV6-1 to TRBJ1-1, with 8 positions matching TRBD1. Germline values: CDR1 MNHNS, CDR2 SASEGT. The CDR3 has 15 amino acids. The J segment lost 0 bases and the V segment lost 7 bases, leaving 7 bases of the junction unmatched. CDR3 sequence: CASTAATGVNTEAFF. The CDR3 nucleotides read TGTGCCAGCACCGCGGCGACAGGGGTGAACACTGAAGCTTTCTTT.

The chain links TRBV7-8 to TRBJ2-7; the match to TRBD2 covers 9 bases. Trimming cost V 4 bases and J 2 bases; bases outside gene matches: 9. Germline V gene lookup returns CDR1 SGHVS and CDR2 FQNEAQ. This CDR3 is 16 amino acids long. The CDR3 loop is CASSSLLAGQAYEQYF. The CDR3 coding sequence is TGTGCCAGCAGCTCACTCCTAGCGGGGCAAGCCTACGAGCAGTACTTC.

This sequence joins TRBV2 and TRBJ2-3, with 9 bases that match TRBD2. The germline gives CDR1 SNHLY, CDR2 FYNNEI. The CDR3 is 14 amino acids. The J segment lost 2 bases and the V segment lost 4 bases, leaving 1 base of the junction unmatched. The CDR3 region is CASSGTSVTDTQYF. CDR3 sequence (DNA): TGTGCCAGCAGTGGGACTAGCGTCACAGATACGCAGTATTTT.

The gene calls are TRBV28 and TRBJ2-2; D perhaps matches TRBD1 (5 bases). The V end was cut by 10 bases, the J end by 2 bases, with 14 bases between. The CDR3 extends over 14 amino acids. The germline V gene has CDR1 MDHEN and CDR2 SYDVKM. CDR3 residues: CAIVGRGNTGELFF. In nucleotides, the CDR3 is TGTGCCATCGTCGGAAGGGGAAACACCGGGGAGCTGTTTTTT.

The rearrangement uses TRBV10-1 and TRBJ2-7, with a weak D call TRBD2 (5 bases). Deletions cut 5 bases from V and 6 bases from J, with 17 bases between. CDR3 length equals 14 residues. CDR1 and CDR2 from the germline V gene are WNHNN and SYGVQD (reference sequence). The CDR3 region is CASSSTGLPFEQYF. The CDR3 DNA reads TGCGCCAGCAGTTCGACCGGACTGCCGTTCGAGCAGTACTTC.

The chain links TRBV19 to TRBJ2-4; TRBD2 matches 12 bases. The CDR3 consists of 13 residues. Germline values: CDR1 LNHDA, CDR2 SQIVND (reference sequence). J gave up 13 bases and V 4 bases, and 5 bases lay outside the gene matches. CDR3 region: CASSRTSGEDQYF. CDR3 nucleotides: TGTGCCAGTAGTAGGACTAGCGGGGAGGACCAGTACTTC.

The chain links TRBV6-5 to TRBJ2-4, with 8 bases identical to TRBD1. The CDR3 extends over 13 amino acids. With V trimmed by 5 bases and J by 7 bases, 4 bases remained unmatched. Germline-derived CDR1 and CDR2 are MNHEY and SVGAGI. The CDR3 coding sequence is TGTGCCAGCAGTCCAGGGGGCGGCAACATTCAGTACTTC. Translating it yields CASSPGGGNIQYF.

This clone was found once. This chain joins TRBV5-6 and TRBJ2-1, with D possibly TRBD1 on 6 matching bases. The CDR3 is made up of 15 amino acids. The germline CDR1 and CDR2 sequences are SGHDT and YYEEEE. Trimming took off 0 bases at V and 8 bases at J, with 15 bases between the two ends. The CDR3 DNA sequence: TGTGCCAGCAGCTTGGTTCTCCCGGCAGGGGATGAGCAGTTCTTC. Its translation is CASSLVLPAGDEQFF. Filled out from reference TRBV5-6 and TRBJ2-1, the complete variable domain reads DAGVTQSPTHLIKTRGQQVTLRCSPKSGHDTVSWYQQALGQGPQFIFQYYEEEERQRGNFPDRFSGHQFPNYSSELNVNALLLGDSALYLCASSLVLPAGDEQFFGPGTRLTVL.

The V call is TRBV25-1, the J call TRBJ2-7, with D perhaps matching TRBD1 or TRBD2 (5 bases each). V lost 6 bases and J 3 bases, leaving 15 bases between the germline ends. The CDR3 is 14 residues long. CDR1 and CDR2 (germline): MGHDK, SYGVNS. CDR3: CASRGIGTLYEQYF. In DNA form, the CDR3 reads TGTGCCAGCAGGGGGATCGGGACCCTCTACGAGCAGTACTTC.